This T cell receptor (beta chain) was retrieved from a study of cytomegalovirus exposure and HLA in healthy donors. Points from the study as a whole: Differences between HLA loci emerged in a later analysis of TCR association rates, with DRB1 most and HLA-C fewest.

Points on this clone: Its antigen is as yet unknown.

The PCR contained 60 Vbeta and 13 Jbeta primers. Method: immunoSEQ multiplex PCR; TCRdb's copy keeps in-frame clones and lacks some. The sample holds around 30,000 clones, about 66% seen once. What was sequenced was PBMCs. The sequence was collected from a male donor in good health and CMV-seropositive.

The CDR3 loop reads CASSDRHGGNTEAFF. CDR3 nucleotides: TGTGCCAGCAGTGACCGGCACGGGGGGAACACTGAAGCTTTCTTT. This chain connects TRBV6-4 to TRBJ1-1; TRBD1 might be the D (5 bases). The CDR3 spans 15 residues. CDR1 and CDR2 (germline): MRHNA, SNTAGT. Trimming took off 2 bases at V and 1 base at J, with 11 bases between the two ends.